This is a list of T cell receptor beta chains from one sample in a study of T cells in Graves' hyperthyroidism and ophthalmopathy. Via MiXCR, TCRdb re-called the multiplex PCR reads, giving one row per CDR3 protein. Of around 690,000 distinct CDR3 sequences listed, 15% to 20% are singletons. The material sequenced was blood. The receptor source for this set is a man in his forties or fifties with Graves' hyperthyroidism. CDR3s include the opening cysteine and the closing phenylalanine or tryptophan. The D gene is left open where the match is weak. Clone size is not always given. Where it is, it says once, few, many or a class for expanded clones.

few TRBD1 TRBJ2-2 TRBV28 CASSSRRSGGNTGELFF TGTGCCAGCAGCTCCCGTCGGTCAGGGGGCAACACCGGGGAGCTGTTTTTT
many TRBD2 TRBJ2-5 TRBV28 CASSSVTSGSWETQYF TGTGCCAGCAGTTCCGTGACTAGCGGGAGTTGGGAGACCCAGTACTTC
NA NA TRBJ1-5 TRBV28 CASSSFEGFGRMQPQHF TGTGCCAGCAGTTCGTTCGAGGGGTTCGGGAGAATGCAGCCCCAGCATTTT
few NA TRBJ2-3 TRBV6-1 CALRAEGTDTQYF TGTGCCCTGCGGGCGGAGGGGACAGATACGCAGTATTTT
few NA TRBJ2-1 TRBV19 CASSITLGSHSSFSYNEQFF TGTGCCAGTAGTATTACCCTCGGGAGTCATTCCTCCTTTTCCTACAATGAGCAGTTCTTC
few TRBD1 TRBJ2-7 TRBV7-6 CASSPAGQGANEQYF TGTGCCAGCAGCCCAGCCGGACAGGGGGCAAACGAGCAGTACTTC
NA NA TRBJ2-3 TRBV2 CASSEAKRAWDTQYF TGTGCCAGCAGTGAAGCCAAGCGGGCTTGGGATACGCAGTATTTT
NA NA TRBJ2-5 TRBV7-2 CASSLMTEGQETQYF TGTGCCAGCAGCTTAATGACAGAAGGACAAGAGACCCAGTACTTC
many TRBD1 TRBJ2-7 TRBV7-8 CASSARQGSYEQYF TGTGCCAGCAGCGCCCGACAGGGATCCTACGAGCAGTACTTC
NA NA TRBJ2-6 TRBV6-1 CASSEVYNSGANVLTF TGTGCCAGCAGTGAAGTCTACAACTCTGGGGCCAACGTCCTGACTTTC
many NA TRBJ1-6 TRBV29-1 CSVRTVSAALHF TGCAGCGTTAGAACGGTGTCGGCGGCCCTCCACTTT
many NA TRBJ2-1 TRBV2 CASTIGGSPYNEQFF TGTGCCAGCACCATAGGGGGTTCCCCCTACAATGAGCAGTTCTTC
many TRBD2 TRBJ2-7 TRBV27 CASSLIGTSGFYEQYF TGTGCCAGCAGTTTAATTGGGACTAGCGGGTTCTACGAGCAGTACTTC
many TRBD2 TRBJ2-7 TRBV20-1 CSATTSGSYEQYF TGCAGTGCTACGACTAGCGGGAGCTACGAGCAGTACTTC
many NA TRBJ1-1 TRBV27 CASSLGSPNTEAFF TGTGCCAGCAGTTTAGGCAGTCCCAACACTGAAGCTTTCTTT
many TRBD1 TRBJ2-7 TRBV7-9 CASSLVGTGSYEQYF TGTGCCAGCAGCTTAGTAGGGACAGGGAGTTACGAGCAGTACTTC
few TRBD1 TRBJ1-1 TRBV30 CAWSRTGQAFF TGTGCCTGGAGTAGGACAGGGCAAGCTTTCTTT
many NA TRBJ2-7 TRBV11-3 CASSLQLAYEQYF TGTGCCAGCAGCTTACAGCTAGCCTACGAGCAGTACTTC
NA TRBD1 TRBJ2-7 TRBV25-1 CASSTPDRGRVYEQYF TGTGCCAGCAGTACCCCGGACAGGGGGCGCGTCTACGAGCAGTACTTC
many TRBD2 TRBJ2-4 TRBV28 CASSMITTSSVKNIQYF TGTGCCAGCAGTATGATCACGACTAGCAGTGTCAAAAACATTCAGTACTTC
NA NA TRBJ1-2 TRBV19 CASSVASGLGYGYTF TGTGCCAGTAGTGTTGCATCAGGGCTTGGCTATGGCTACACCTTC
NA NA TRBJ1-6 TRBV27 CASRSTGQSNSPLHF TGTGCCAGCAGATCTACGGGGCAGAGTAATTCACCCCTCCACTTT
NA TRBD2 TRBJ2-1 TRBV2 CASILLAGAPDEQFF TGTGCCAGCATCCTACTAGCGGGAGCCCCCGATGAGCAGTTCTTC
few TRBD2 TRBJ2-3 TRBV9 CASSTRLAGGSPDTQYF TGTGCCAGCAGCACGCGACTAGCGGGGGGAAGTCCAGATACGCAGTATTTT
many NA TRBJ2-1 TRBV5-1 CASSLTRPAWNEQFF TGCGCCAGCAGCTTAACCCGGCCAGCGTGGAATGAGCAGTTCTTC
NA TRBD2 TRBJ2-3 TRBV6-1 CASSEASGSTDTQYF TGTGCCAGCAGTGAGGCTAGCGGGAGCACAGATACGCAGTATTTT
NA NA TRBJ2-1 TRBV2 CASSDWSLSYNEQFF TGTGCCAGCAGTGATTGGAGCCTCTCCTACAATGAGCAGTTCTTC
NA TRBD2 TRBJ2-3 TRBV6-2/TRBV6-3 CASSYSTSGRSTDTQYF TGTGCCAGCAGTTACAGCACTAGCGGGAGGAGCACAGATACGCAGTATTTT
NA NA TRBJ1-5 TRBV6-1 CASRFGDYSNQPQHF TGTGCCAGCAGATTTGGGGATTATAGCAATCAGCCCCAGCATTTT
NA NA TRBJ1-5 TRBV20-1 CSARDHSRGRNQPQHF TGCAGTGCTAGAGATCATTCCCGGGGGCGCAATCAGCCCCAGCATTTT
many NA TRBJ2-2 TRBV12-3/TRBV12-4 CASSPLRNTGELFF TGTGCCAGCAGCCCCCTGAGGAACACCGGGGAGCTGTTTTTT
few NA TRBJ2-3 TRBV20-1 CSARVVPDTQYF TGCAGTGCTAGAGTAGTTCCAGATACGCAGTATTTT
NA TRBD1 TRBJ1-1 TRBV2 CASRKDRERTEAFF TGTGCCAGCAGAAAGGACAGGGAAAGAACTGAAGCTTTCTTT
NA NA TRBJ2-1 TRBV7-3 CASSLVAARYNEQFF TGTGCCAGCAGCTTAGTAGCGGCCAGGTACAATGAGCAGTTCTTC
NA NA TRBJ1-4 TRBV30 CAGGQTNEKLFF TGTGCCGGAGGACAGACGAATGAAAAACTGTTTTTT
few NA TRBJ2-4 TRBV5-1 CASSLEYRGIKNIQYF TGCGCCAGCAGCTTGGAATATCGGGGGATAAAAAACATTCAGTACTTC